This T cell receptor (beta chain) was sequenced during a study of cytomegalovirus exposure and HLA in healthy donors. The junction had 7 bases not matched to a gene; V was cut back by 2 bases and J by 8 bases. Germline CDR1 MNHNY, CDR2 SVGAGI (reference sequence). The CDR3 totals 15 residues. Study-wide results and caveats: A later analysis revealed that TCR association rates differed between HLA loci, peaking at DRB1 and bottoming out at HLA-C. According to an earlier analysis, most TCR beta V segments yielded productive rearrangements about 90% or about 30% of the time. Both high specificity and high sensitivity reportedly marked the classifier's diagnosis of cytomegalovirus status. For TCR beta chains, V- and J-gene trimming was later linked to a missense DCLRE1C variant.

The study ran its PCR with 60 Vbeta and 13 Jbeta primers. Produced via immunoSEQ multiplex PCR; TCRdb's table is partial and in-frame only. This table has some 140,000 clones, approximately 87% appearing once. About this clone: The antigen remains unidentified.

This receptor was identified in a man aged 35 to 55 in good health and CMV-seronegative. What was sequenced was PBMCs. This sequence joins TRBV6-6 and TRBJ2-1; the match to TRBD2 covers 9 bases. The CDR3 here is CASSYEGGGAYEQFF. CDR3 nucleotides: TGTGCCAGCAGTTACGAAGGCGGGGGGGCCTATGAGCAGTTCTTC.